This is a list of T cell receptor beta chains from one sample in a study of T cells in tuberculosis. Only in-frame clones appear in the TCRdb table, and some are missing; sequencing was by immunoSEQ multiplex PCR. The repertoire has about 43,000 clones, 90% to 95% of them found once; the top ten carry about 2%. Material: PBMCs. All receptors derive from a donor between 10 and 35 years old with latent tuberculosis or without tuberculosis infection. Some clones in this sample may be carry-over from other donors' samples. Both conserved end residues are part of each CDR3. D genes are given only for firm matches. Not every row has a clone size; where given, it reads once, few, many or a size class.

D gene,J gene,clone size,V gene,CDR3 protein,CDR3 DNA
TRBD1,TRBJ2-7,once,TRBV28,CASSSHSQGADEQYF,TGTGCCAGCAGTTCTCACTCACAGGGGGCCGACGAGCAGTACTTC
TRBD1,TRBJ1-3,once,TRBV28,CASSLFLDRGRFSGNTIYF,TGTGCCAGCAGTTTATTCCTCGACAGGGGGCGATTTTCTGGAAACACCATATATTTT
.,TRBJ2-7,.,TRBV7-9,CASSLDQGMMYEQYF,TGTGCCAGCAGCTTAGACCAGGGAATGATGTACGAGCAGTACTTC
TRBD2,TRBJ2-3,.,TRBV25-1,CASGQLAGGTDTQYF,TGTGCCAGCGGTCAACTAGCGGGAGGCACAGATACGCAGTATTTT
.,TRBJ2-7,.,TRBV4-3,CASSQGGTRYEQYF,TGCGCCAGCAGCCAGGGGGGAACGAGGTACGAGCAGTACTTC
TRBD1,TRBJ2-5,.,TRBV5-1,CASSFGTGGFHQETQYF,TGCGCCAGCAGCTTCGGGACAGGGGGCTTTCACCAAGAGACCCAGTACTTC
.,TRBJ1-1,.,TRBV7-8,CASSRGGTNTEAFF,TGTGCCAGCAGCAGGGGGGGGACGAACACTGAAGCTTTCTTT
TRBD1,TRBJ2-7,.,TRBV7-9,CASSARQGAGEQYF,TGTGCCAGCAGCGCAAGACAGGGGGCCGGGGAGCAGTACTTC
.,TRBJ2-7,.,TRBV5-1,CASSSGRGYEQYF,TGCGCCAGCAGCAGTGGGAGAGGTTACGAGCAGTACTTC
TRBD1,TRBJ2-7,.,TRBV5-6,CASTGQKFYEQYF,TGTGCCAGCACGGGACAGAAGTTTTACGAGCAGTACTTC
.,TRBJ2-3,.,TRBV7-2,CASSLSVTDTQYF,TGTGCCAGCAGCTTATCGGTGACAGATACGCAGTATTTT
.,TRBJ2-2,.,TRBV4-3,CASSQMTGLTGLFF,TGCGCCAGCAGCCAGATGACAGGCCTTACGGGGCTGTTTTTT
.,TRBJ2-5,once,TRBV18,CASSPPAREQTQYF,TGTGCCAGCTCACCACCGGCCAGGGAACAGACCCAGTACTTC
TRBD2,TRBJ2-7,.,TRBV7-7,CASSPRLAGPYEQYF,TGTGCCAGCAGCCCAAGACTAGCGGGCCCGTACGAGCAGTACTTC
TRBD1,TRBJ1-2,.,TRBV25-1,CASSEYRTGEVYGYTF,TGTGCCAGCAGTGAATATAGGACAGGGGAGGTCTATGGCTACACCTTC
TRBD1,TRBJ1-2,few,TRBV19,CASSTPDRGYGYTF,TGTGCCAGTAGTACCCCGGACAGGGGCTATGGCTACACCTTC
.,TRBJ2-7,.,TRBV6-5,CASGRRPTSYEQYF,TGTGCCAGCGGGCGGAGGCCGACCTCCTACGAGCAGTACTTC
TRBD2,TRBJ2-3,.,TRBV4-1,CASSSLAGVVSDTQYF,TGCGCCAGCAGCTCTTTAGCGGGAGTGGTATCGGATACGCAGTATTTT
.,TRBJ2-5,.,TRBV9,CASSVRGARETQYF,TGTGCCAGCAGCGTCCGGGGGGCGCGAGAGACCCAGTACTTC
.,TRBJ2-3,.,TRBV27,CASSPGYGESTDTQYF,TGTGCCAGCAGCCCTGGTTACGGGGAGAGCACAGATACGCAGTATTTT
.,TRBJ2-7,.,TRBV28,CASSSGHAYEQYF,TGTGCCAGCAGTTCGGGACATGCCTACGAGCAGTACTTC
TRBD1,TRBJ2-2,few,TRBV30,CAWRPDRGTMNTGELFF,TGTGCCTGGAGGCCGGACAGGGGCACCATGAACACCGGGGAGCTGTTTTTT
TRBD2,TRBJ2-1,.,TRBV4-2,CASSQQPLRLAGHNEQFF,TGTGCCAGCAGCCAACAACCACTTCGACTAGCGGGACACAATGAGCAGTTCTTC
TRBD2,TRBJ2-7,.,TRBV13,CASSTTSGWGNEQYF,TGTGCCAGCAGCACGACTAGCGGTTGGGGGAACGAGCAGTACTTC
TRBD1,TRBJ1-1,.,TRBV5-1,CASSSDRVTEAFF,TGCGCCAGCAGCTCCGACAGGGTAACTGAAGCTTTCTTT
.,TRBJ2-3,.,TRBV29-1,CSVDFPGLASTDTQYF,TGCAGCGTAGACTTCCCGGGACTCGCTAGCACAGATACGCAGTATTTT
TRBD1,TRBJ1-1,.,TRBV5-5,CASSLVRTGNTEAFF,TGTGCCAGCAGCTTGGTTAGGACAGGGAACACTGAAGCTTTCTTT
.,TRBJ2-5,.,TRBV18,CASSPGLRSIPQETQYF,TGTGCCAGCTCACCTGGACTGAGGTCTATCCCTCAAGAGACCCAGTACTTC
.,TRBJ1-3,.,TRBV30,CAWNRLGRASGNTIYF,TGTGCCTGGAATAGGTTGGGGAGAGCCTCTGGAAACACCATATATTTT
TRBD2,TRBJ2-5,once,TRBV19,CASSIRSGRIYQETQYF,TGTGCCAGTAGTATAAGGAGCGGGAGAATTTACCAAGAGACCCAGTACTTC
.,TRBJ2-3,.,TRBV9,CASSTEGTHTDTQYF,TGTGCCAGCAGCACAGAGGGGACTCACACAGATACGCAGTATTTT
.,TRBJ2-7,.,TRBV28,CASSLVAEYEQYF,TGTGCCAGCAGTCTGGTAGCGGAATACGAGCAGTACTTC
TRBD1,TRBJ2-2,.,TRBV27,CASSRRDRQNTGELFF,TGTGCCAGCAGTCGACGGGACAGGCAGAACACCGGGGAGCTGTTTTTT
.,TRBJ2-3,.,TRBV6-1,CATQARRGTDTQYF,TGTGCCACGCAGGCCCGGAGGGGCACAGATACGCAGTATTTT
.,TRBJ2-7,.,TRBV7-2,CASSSQTGRAYEQYF,TGTGCCAGCAGCTCTCAGACAGGTCGGGCCTACGAGCAGTACTTC
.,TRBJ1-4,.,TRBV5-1,CASSLAVDGLNEKLFF,TGCGCCAGCAGCTTGGCGGTGGACGGACTTAATGAAAAACTGTTTTTT
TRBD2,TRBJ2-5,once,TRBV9,CASSVGLAASQETQYF,TGTGCCAGCAGCGTGGGACTAGCGGCTTCCCAAGAGACCCAGTACTTC
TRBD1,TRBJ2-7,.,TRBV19,CASKGQGIHEQYF,TGTGCCAGTAAGGGACAGGGTATACACGAGCAGTACTTC
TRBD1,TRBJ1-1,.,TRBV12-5,CASGSLNRGANTEAFF,TGTGCTAGTGGTTCCCTCAACAGGGGGGCGAACACTGAAGCTTTCTTT
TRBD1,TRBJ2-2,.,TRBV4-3,CASSQDFFDRVTGELFF,TGCGCCAGCAGCCAAGATTTTTTCGACAGGGTCACCGGGGAGCTGTTTTTT
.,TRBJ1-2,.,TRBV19,CASSMTAGYTF,TGTGCCAGTAGTATGACAGCCGGCTACACCTTC
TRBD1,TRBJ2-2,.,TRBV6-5,CASSPTGGTGELFF,TGTGCCAGCAGTCCGACAGGGGGCACCGGGGAGCTGTTTTTT
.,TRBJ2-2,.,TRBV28,CASSLTGANTGELFF,TGTGCCAGCAGTTTAACCGGAGCGAACACCGGGGAGCTGTTTTTT
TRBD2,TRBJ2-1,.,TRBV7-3,CASSPKPRTSGKNEQFF,TGTGCCAGCAGCCCGAAACCGAGGACTAGCGGTAAAAATGAGCAGTTCTTC
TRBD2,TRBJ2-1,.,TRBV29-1,CSVEDMLAGISSYNEQFF,TGCAGCGTTGAAGATATGCTAGCGGGTATAAGCTCCTACAATGAGCAGTTCTTC
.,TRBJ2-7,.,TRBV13,CASSPPRGAGYEQYF,TGTGCCAGCAGCCCCCCTCGGGGGGCGGGCTACGAGCAGTACTTC
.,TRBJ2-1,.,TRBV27,CASSKASAINNEQFF,TGTGCCAGCAGCAAAGCTAGCGCTATAAACAATGAGCAGTTCTTC
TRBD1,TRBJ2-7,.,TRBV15,CATSTSPGQGASEQYF,TGTGCCACCAGCACCTCACCGGGACAGGGGGCCTCCGAGCAGTACTTC
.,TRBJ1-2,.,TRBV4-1,CASSQTRSNYGYTF,TGCGCCAGCAGCCAAACAAGATCAAACTATGGCTACACCTTC
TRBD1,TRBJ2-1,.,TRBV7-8,CASSFGQGAGYEQFF,TGTGCCAGCAGCTTCGGACAGGGGGCGGGATATGAGCAGTTCTTC
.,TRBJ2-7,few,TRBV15,CATSAGVGGEQYF,TGTGCCACCAGCGCAGGGGTGGGTGGGGAGCAGTACTTC
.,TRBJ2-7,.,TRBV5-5,CASSPFYEQYF,TGTGCCAGCAGCCCCTTCTACGAGCAGTACTTC
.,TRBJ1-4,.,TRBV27,CASSRLGGASEKLFF,TGTGCCAGCAGCCGCCTCGGGGGGGCGAGTGAAAAACTGTTTTTT
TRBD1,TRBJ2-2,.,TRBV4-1,CASSQDRATTGELFF,TGCGCCAGCAGCCAGGACAGGGCCACCACCGGGGAGCTGTTTTTT
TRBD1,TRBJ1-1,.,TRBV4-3,CASSLLGQGNTEAFF,TGCGCCAGCAGCCTCCTAGGACAGGGTAACACTGAAGCTTTCTTT
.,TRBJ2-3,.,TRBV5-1,CASSLGGGPDTQYF,TGCGCCAGCAGCTTGGGCGGCGGCCCAGATACGCAGTATTTT
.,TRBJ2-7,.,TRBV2,CASSDGISYEQYF,TGTGCCAGCAGCGACGGGATCTCCTACGAGCAGTACTTC
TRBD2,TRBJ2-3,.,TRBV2,CASLGLAGGAEITDTQYF,TGTGCCAGTCTGGGACTAGCGGGAGGGGCTGAAATCACAGATACGCAGTATTTT